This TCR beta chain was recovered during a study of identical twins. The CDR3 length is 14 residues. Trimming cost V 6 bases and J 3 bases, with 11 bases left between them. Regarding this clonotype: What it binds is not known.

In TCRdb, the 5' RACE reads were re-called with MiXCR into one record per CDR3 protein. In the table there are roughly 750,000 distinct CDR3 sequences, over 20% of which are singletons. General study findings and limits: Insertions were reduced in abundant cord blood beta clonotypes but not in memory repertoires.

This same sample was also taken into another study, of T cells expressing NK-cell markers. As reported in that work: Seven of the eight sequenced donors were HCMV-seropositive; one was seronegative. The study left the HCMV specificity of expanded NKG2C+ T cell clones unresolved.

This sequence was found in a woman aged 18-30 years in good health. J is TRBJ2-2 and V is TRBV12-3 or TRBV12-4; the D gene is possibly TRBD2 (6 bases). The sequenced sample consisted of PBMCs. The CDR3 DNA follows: TGTGCCAGCAGAAGGAGGGGAGACACCGGGGAGCTGTTTTTT. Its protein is CASRRRGDTGELFF.